Below, 28 T cell receptor beta chains from the same sample are listed, as sequenced in a study of control samples from healthy donors and cancer patients. Produced via immunoSEQ multiplex PCR; TCRdb's table is partial and in-frame only. The data hold some 150,000 clones, with around 90% observed a single time. Sequencing was done on a sample of blood. The receptor set was obtained from a man aged 30 to 39 in good health.

This clone was detected only a few times. This same CDR3 is encoded by further DNA sequences in the sample. The chain joins TRBV24-1 to TRBJ2-2, with TRBD2 matching over 13 bases. Germline V lookup: CDR1 KGHDR, CDR2 SFDVKD. V shed 4 bases and J 5 bases; nucleotides not matched to a gene: 3. This CDR3 has 16 residues. The CDR3 spells CATSDPTSGRTGELFF. The CDR3, as DNA: TGTGCCACCAGTGACCCGACTAGCGGGAGGACCGGGGAGCTGTTTTTT.

The chain couples TRBV7-2 to TRBJ2-7; 9 bases map to TRBD1. The CDR3 spans 14 residues. Trimming cost V 6 bases and J 6 bases; bases outside gene matches: 9. CDR1 and CDR2 from the germline V gene are SGHTA and FQGNSA. As DNA, the CDR3 is TGTGCCAGCAGTTCGTCCGGACAGGGGCCCGAGCAGTACTTC. Its translation is CASSSSGQGPEQYF.

The chain joins TRBV7-6 to TRBJ2-5, with 10 bases lining up with TRBD2. The CDR3 contains 15 residues. Per germline, CDR1 SGHVS and CDR2 FNYEAQ. Trimming took 7 bases from V and 4 from J; bases not matched to a gene: 9. As DNA, the CDR3 is TGTGCCAGCATCGGACTAGCGGATGGTGGAGAGACCCAGTACTTC. Amino acid sequence: CASIGLADGGETQYF.

The gene calls are TRBV12-3 or TRBV12-4 and TRBJ2-1; D gene unclear. The V and J ends lost 6 bases and 8 bases respectively, with 11 bases between them. This CDR3 region has 12 residues. This chain's CDR3 is CASSASGHEQFF. Here the CDR3 DNA reads TGTGCCAGCAGCGCATCCGGGCATGAGCAGTTCTTC.

DNA for the CDR3: TGTGCCAGCAGCGCTGGGGGGGGACAGGGCGAGACCCAGTACTTC. The encoded protein is CASSAGGGQGETQYF. J is TRBJ2-5 and V is TRBV9; 9 bases line up with TRBD1. The junction had 8 bases not matched to a gene; V was cut back by 3 bases and J by 5 bases. CDR1 SGDLS and CDR2 YYNGEE come from the germline V gene. This CDR3 comprises 15 residues. Variable domain in full (rest from reference TRBV9 and TRBJ2-5): DSGVTQTPKHLITATGQRVTLRCSPRSGDLSVYWYQQSLDQGLQFLIQYYNGEERAKGNILERFSAQQFPDLHSELNLSSLELGDSALYFCASSAGGGQGETQYFGPGTRLLVL.

The gene calls are TRBV6-2 or TRBV6-3 and TRBJ2-1; the D is unclear. V was shortened by 4 bases and J by 3 bases, with 7 bases between the two germline ends. Germline loops: CDR1 MNHEY, CDR2 SVGEGT. There are 13 residues in the CDR3. CDR3 DNA: TGTGCCAGCAGTTCCGTTGACTACAATGAGCAGTTCTTC. Its protein product is CASSSVDYNEQFF.

This chain links TRBV2 with TRBJ1-1; D perhaps matches TRBD1 (5 bases). The CDR3 covers 15 residues. V lost 7 bases, J lost 3 bases, and 18 bases lay in between. Germline CDR1 is SNHLY and CDR2 is FYNNEI. The CDR3 here is CASNRGNVGDTEAFF. CDR3 DNA sequence: TGTGCCAGCAATAGGGGAAACGTCGGGGACACTGAAGCTTTCTTT.

Written as DNA, the CDR3 is TGTGCCAGCGCTGGGTGGGCTAGCGGGAGTAATGAGCAGTTCTTC. It yields the protein CASAGWASGSNEQFF. The rearrangement uses TRBV7-9 and TRBJ2-1, with TRBD2 matching over 10 bases. The V segment lost 8 bases and the J segment 7 bases; nucleotides outside the gene matches: 11. This CDR3 spans 15 amino acids. Germline CDR1 and CDR2: SEHNR and FQNEAQ (reference sequence).

This clone was recorded once. This chain joins TRBV19 and TRBJ2-2; the D gene could be TRBD1 or TRBD2 (5 bases each). The length of the CDR3 is 13 residues. Germline CDR1 is LNHDA and CDR2 is SQIVND (reference sequence). V lost 1 base and J 7 bases, leaving 7 bases between the germline ends. CDR3 coding DNA: TGTGCCAGTAGTATAGGGGGGAACGGGGAGCTGTTTTTT. Translating gives CASSIGGNGELFF.

This chain links TRBV10-3 with TRBJ1-2; D unresolved. The V end was cut by 7 bases, the J end by 8 bases, with 17 bases between. CDR3 length: 13 amino acids. Germline values: CDR1 ENHRY, CDR2 SYGVKD. The CDR3 coding sequence is TGTGCCATCACCCTGGACCTTTCGCGCGGCTACACCTTC. Protein product: CAITLDLSRGYTF.

This sequence joins TRBV9 and TRBJ2-2; 7 positions match TRBD2. Germline lookup yields CDR1 SGDLS and CDR2 YYNGEE. This CDR3 contains 20 residues. With 2 bases clipped from V and 0 bases from J, the junction kept 16 bases outside the gene matches. The CDR3 reads CASSVREVERGETNTGELFF. The CDR3 DNA sequence: TGTGCCAGCAGCGTCAGGGAAGTTGAGCGGGGCGAAACGAACACCGGGGAGCTGTTTTTT.

The chain combines TRBV7-2 with TRBJ1-2; no definite D call. The germline gives CDR1 SGHTA, CDR2 FQGNSA. This CDR3 spans 14 amino acids. V was cut by 4 bases and J by 8 bases, with 17 bases left in between. DNA of the CDR3: TGTGCCAGCAGCTCAAAGCAGTCTCTCACGGGCTACACCTTC. It translates to CASSSKQSLTGYTF.

CDR3 loop: CASSPPPVAGGGNEQFF. The CDR3 DNA sequence: TGCGCCAGCAGCCCCCCCCCGGTAGCGGGGGGTGGGAATGAGCAGTTCTTC. The chain is built from TRBV4-3 and TRBJ2-1; 10 bases are a match to TRBD2. Germline V gene data show CDR1 as LGHNA and CDR2 as YSLEER. The CDR3 is 17 residues long. The J segment lost 7 bases and the V segment lost 4 bases, leaving 13 bases of the junction unmatched.

The gene calls are TRBV25-1 and TRBJ1-5; possible D gene TRBD1, 5 bases. Germline values: CDR1 MGHDK, CDR2 SYGVNS. Between the trimmed V and J ends, which lost 1 base and 3 bases, there was a span of 10 bases. There are 15 residues in the CDR3. The CDR3 reads CASSEWGGPNQPQHF. As DNA, the CDR3 is TGTGCCAGCAGTGAATGGGGGGGTCCCAATCAGCCCCAGCATTTT.

CDR3 protein: CATSHGGRYADTQYF. The CDR3 nucleotides are TGTGCCACCAGTCATGGCGGGAGGTACGCAGATACGCAGTATTTT. V usage is TRBV24-1 and J usage is TRBJ2-3; 8 nucleotides align to TRBD2. CDR1 KGHDR and CDR2 SFDVKD come from the germline V gene. V was pared by 6 bases and J by 4 bases, with 8 bases of the junction left unmatched. This CDR3 contains 15 residues.

This chain connects TRBV6-1 to TRBJ1-2; D is possibly TRBD1 (5 bases). This CDR3 region has 14 residues. With 2 bases removed from V and 4 bases from J, the gap between germline ends came to 11 bases. Germline V gene lookup returns CDR1 MNHNS and CDR2 SASEGT. CDR3 loop: CASSEKTAIYGYTF. DNA of the CDR3: TGTGCCAGCAGTGAAAAGACAGCAATCTATGGCTACACCTTC.

The chain recombines TRBV4-3 with TRBJ2-6; no clear D. V was trimmed by 3 bases and J by 2 bases, leaving 5 bases between them. The CDR3 extends over 14 amino acids. The V gene's germline CDR1 is LGHNA and CDR2 YSLEER. CDR3 region: CASSQDPGANVLTF. CDR3 coding DNA: TGCGCCAGCAGCCAGGATCCTGGGGCCAACGTCCTGACTTTC.

The CDR3 here is CASSIEEGQDTEAFF. CDR3 DNA: TGTGCCAGTAGTATAGAAGAGGGACAGGACACTGAAGCTTTCTTT. This chain uses TRBV19 with TRBJ1-1, with 8 positions matching TRBD1. This CDR3 comprises 15 residues. Unmatched junction bases numbered 3, after V lost 0 bases and J lost 3 bases. Germline V gene lookup returns CDR1 LNHDA and CDR2 SQIVND (reference sequence).

The V gene is TRBV18, the J gene TRBJ2-7; 7 positions agree with TRBD2. Germline V gene sequence: CDR1 KGHSH, CDR2 LQKENI. The CDR3 sequence is 13 residues long. J was trimmed by 5 bases and V by 6 bases; bases with no gene match: 7. The CDR3 sequence: CASSPGTNDEQYF. The CDR3, as DNA: TGTGCCAGCTCCCCCGGGACTAATGACGAGCAGTACTTC.

The CDR3 is CASSAPPALAGLRGMTQYF. In nucleotides, the CDR3 is TGCGCCAGCAGTGCCCCTCCTGCACTAGCGGGGCTCCGCGGTATGACCCAGTACTTC. V usage is TRBV10-2 and J usage is TRBJ2-5; 10 bases align to TRBD2. Looked up from germline, CDR1 is WSHSY and CDR2 is SAAADI. V lost 4 bases, J lost 7 bases, and 21 bases stayed unmatched. The CDR3 is 19 amino acids.

The chain employs TRBV5-1 and TRBJ2-7; unclear D gene. CDR1 and CDR2 from the germline V gene are SGHRS and YFSETQ. The V and J ends lost 4 bases and 5 bases respectively, with 16 bases between them. The CDR3 is 14 amino acids. The CDR3 DNA reads as TGCGCCAGCAGCCCCGGCGGAGCTCTGAACGAGCAGTACTTC. Protein sequence: CASSPGGALNEQYF. Based on the CDR3 plus reference TRBV5-1 and TRBJ2-7, the full variable domain is KAGVTQTPRYLIKTRGQQVTLSCSPISGHRSVSWYQQTPGQGLQFLFEYFSETQRNKGNFPGRFSGRQFSNSRSEMNVSTLELGDSALYLCASSPGGALNEQYFGPGTRLTVT.

J is TRBJ2-7 and V is TRBV28; a possible D gene is TRBD1 (6 bases). This CDR3 has 14 amino acids. Per germline, CDR1 MDHEN and CDR2 SYDVKM. Trimming removed 5 bases at V and 3 bases at J, with 14 bases between. The CDR3 region is CASSQTGLGYEQYF. The CDR3 region has the DNA TGTGCCAGCAGTCAAACAGGGTTGGGCTACGAGCAGTACTTC.

This chain joins TRBV18 and TRBJ2-3; 7 nucleotides agree with TRBD1. The trim removed 6 bases at V and 0 bases at J, leaving 6 bases unmatched. From germline, CDR1 is KGHSH and CDR2 LQKENI. The CDR3 length is 15 residues. The CDR3 DNA follows: TGTGCCAGCTCCCACTCGGGACAGAGCACAGATACGCAGTATTTT. It translates to CASSHSGQSTDTQYF.

This clone was counted only a few times. The chain carries TRBV4-3 and TRBJ2-2, with D maybe TRBD1 (5 bases). The CDR3 has 15 residues. V lost 6 bases to trimming and J lost 3 bases, with 14 bases between them. The V gene's germline CDR1 is LGHNA and CDR2 YSLEER. CDR3 nucleotides: TGCGCCAGCAGTCGCAGGGTATATGACACCGGGGAGCTGTTTTTT. Translated, it gives CASSRRVYDTGELFF.

The V call is TRBV10-3, the J call TRBJ1-2; D not resolved. The ends were cut back, 3 bases at V and 5 bases at J, with 7 bases in the middle. Per the germline V gene, CDR1 is ENHRY and CDR2 is SYGVKD. This CDR3 has 12 residues. The CDR3 nucleotides read TGTGCCATCAGTGATGCGACTTATGGCTACACCTTC. Translation: CAISDATYGYTF.

V gene TRBV11-2 combines with J gene TRBJ2-1; D gene uncertain. The ends were cut back, 4 bases at V and 5 bases at J, with 9 bases in the middle. The CDR3 contains 13 residues. Germline V gene sequence: CDR1 SGHAT, CDR2 FQNNGV. Here the CDR3 DNA reads TGTGCCAGCAGCTCCTCGGCTCACAATGAGCAGTTCTTC. Translating gives CASSSSAHNEQFF.

This chain uses TRBV9 with TRBJ2-7; the match to TRBD2 covers 8 bases. The V and J ends lost 2 bases and 3 bases, in that order; junction bases with no gene match: 7. The CDR3 sequence is 15 residues long. From germline, CDR1 is SGDLS and CDR2 YYNGEE. CDR3 region: CASSVTAGGHYEQYF. In DNA form, the CDR3 reads TGTGCCAGCAGCGTCACTGCGGGGGGACACTACGAGCAGTACTTC.

The chain combines TRBV5-1 with TRBJ2-1; 13 positions agree with TRBD2. The germline V gene has CDR1 SGHRS and CDR2 YFSETQ. V was clipped by 5 bases and J by 8 bases; unmatched bases: 13. The CDR3 has 17 amino acids. For the CDR3, the DNA is TGCGCCAGCAGTCCTATCACTAGCGGGAGGGCCCGCGATGAGCAGTTCTTC. It codes for CASSPITSGRARDEQFF.